This T cell receptor beta chain derives from a study of early T cells in non-severe SARS-CoV-2 infection. Study overall: Chains from this unsorted whole-blood bulk RNA could not be paired.

The CDR3 is 15 residues long. With 5 bases removed from V and 3 bases from J, the gap between germline ends came to 13 bases. Germline CDR1 is MDHEN and CDR2 is SYDVKM. Overall study results and limits: VDJdb-based matching was biased toward anti-spike CD8 responses and missed private and CD4 specificities.

Separate cDNA molecules each had unique molecular identifiers attached to them. Each CDR3 protein is one row after TCRdb ran MiXCR on the 5' RACE reads. The sample holds some 35,000 distinct CDR3 sequences, roughly 6.8% seen once. This clonotype was seen a handful of times. Its specificity is not known. The input for sequencing was whole blood, taken at baseline. This receptor was taken from an adult who was a healthcare worker with PCR-confirmed SARS-CoV-2 infection or an uninfected control (not recorded which). V and J are TRBV28 and TRBJ2-2, with D perhaps given as TRBD1 or TRBD2 (5 bases each). Written as DNA, the CDR3 is TGTGCCAGCAGTAGTGGGACGAGATACACCGGGGAGCTGTTTTTT. It yields the protein CASSSGTRYTGELFF.